What follows are 8 T cell receptor beta chains derived from one specimen sequenced in a study of cytomegalovirus exposure and HLA in healthy donors. Primers for the PCR totalled 60 Vbeta and 13 Jbeta. TCRdb keeps only in-frame clones here, not all; method: immunoSEQ multiplex PCR. The profile covers about 120,000 clones, with 76% appearing a single time and around 10% taken by the ten largest. The material sequenced was PBMCs. Source of these receptors: a woman aged 40 to 55 in good health and CMV-seropositive.

The rearrangement joins TRBV5-8 to TRBJ1-2; a weak D match, TRBD1 (6 bases). V was shortened by 0 bases and J by 5 bases, with 20 bases between the two germline ends. CDR1 and CDR2 (germline): SGHTS, YDEGEE. The CDR3 has 17 residues. This CDR3 is CASSLEVWSRGRYGYTF. The CDR3 DNA is TGTGCCAGCAGCTTGGAGGTGTGGAGCAGGGGACGTTATGGCTACACCTTC.

This sequence joins TRBV5-1 and TRBJ1-1; D is perhaps TRBD1 (6 bases). The CDR3 is 16 residues long. V was clipped by 0 bases and J by 5 bases, with 17 bases between them. Germline assignment: CDR1 SGHRS and CDR2 YFSETQ. The CDR3 sequence: CASSLAGAGVSTEAFF. The CDR3 DNA reads TGCGCCAGCAGCTTGGCGGGGGCGGGGGTGAGTACTGAAGCTTTCTTT.

The chain is built from TRBV5-1 and TRBJ1-2; 7 nucleotides line up with TRBD1. J lost 6 bases, V lost 4 bases, and 12 bases had no gene match. Germline lookup yields CDR1 SGHRS and CDR2 YFSETQ. There are 15 residues in the CDR3. CDR3 sequence: CASSLDGSQGDGYTF. The CDR3 DNA is TGCGCCAGCAGCCTGGACGGCAGTCAGGGGGATGGCTACACCTTC.

V usage is TRBV30 and J usage is TRBJ2-3; 11 bases are a match to TRBD2. The CDR3 totals 17 residues. The V and J ends lost 2 bases and 0 bases, in that order; junction bases with no gene match: 7. The germline gives CDR1 GTSNPN, CDR2 SVGIG (reference sequence). This CDR3 reads CAWSLGASGGSTDTQYF. Written as DNA, the CDR3 is TGTGCCTGGAGTCTAGGAGCTAGCGGGGGGAGCACAGATACGCAGTATTTT. The full variable domain, its missing parts supplied by reference TRBV30 and TRBJ2-3, is SQTIHQWPATLVQPVGSPLSLECTVEGTSNPNLYWYRQAAGRGLQLLFYSVGIGQISSEVPQNLSASRPQDRQFILSSKKLLLSDSGFYLCAWSLGASGGSTDTQYFGPGTRLTVL.

The chain joins TRBV7-9 to TRBJ1-4; a weak D match, TRBD1 (5 bases). Germline CDR1 is SEHNR and CDR2 is FQNEAQ (reference sequence). The CDR3 totals 15 residues. V gave up 1 base and J gave up 4 bases, with 10 bases separating them. The CDR3 DNA sequence: TGTGCCAGCAGCTTAGAGGGACTGGGTAATGAAAAACTGTTTTTT. Translated, it gives CASSLEGLGNEKLFF.

The chain is built from TRBV7-8 and TRBJ1-1; D unresolved. V was clipped by 1 base and J by 0 bases, with 6 bases between them. The germline gives CDR1 SGHVS, CDR2 FQNEAQ. This CDR3 region has 14 residues. This CDR3 is CASSLGQMNTEAFF. The DNA of the CDR3 is TGTGCCAGCAGCTTAGGCCAGATGAACACTGAAGCTTTCTTT.

This clone has more than one count but fewer than ten. The chain links TRBV7-2 to TRBJ2-1; TRBD2 agrees at 10 bases. Germline V gene lookup returns CDR1 SGHTA and CDR2 FQGNSA. The V segment lost 6 bases and the J segment 9 bases; nucleotides outside the gene matches: 14. CDR3 size: 16 residues. CDR3 residues: CASRLTQRGGLGEQFF. CDR3 nucleotide sequence: TGTGCCAGCAGGTTAACTCAGCGGGGGGGGCTTGGTGAGCAGTTCTTC.

The rearrangement links TRBV28 to TRBJ1-1; no clear D gene. Trimming stripped 5 bases from V and 7 bases from J, with 8 bases between. From germline, CDR1 is MDHEN and CDR2 SYDVKM. The CDR3 totals 11 residues. This CDR3 reads CASSPYSEAFF. CDR3 DNA: TGTGCCAGCAGTCCCTACAGTGAAGCTTTCTTT.